This is a list of T cell receptor beta chains from one sample in a study of shared clonotypes between healthy human individuals. Only in-frame clones appear in the TCRdb table, and some are missing; sequencing was by immunoSEQ multiplex PCR. The table includes about 380,000 clones, 96% detected once. The sample comprised memory CD8+ T cells sorted from blood. These receptors were obtained from a man aged 25-40 years in good health. Both conserved end residues are part of each CDR3. D genes are given only for firm matches.

v_gene	d_gene	len	j_gene	CDR3nt	CDR3aa
TRBV6-1	-	13	TRBJ1-5	TGTGCCAGCATCTCCGTCGGCAATCAGCCCCAGCATTTT	CASISVGNQPQHF
TRBV18	-	18	TRBJ2-4	TGTGCCAGCTCACCACCCCCCACAATGTTTACAGCCAAAAACATTCAGTACTTC	CASSPPPTMFTAKNIQYF
TRBV28	TRBD2	15	TRBJ2-3	TGTGCCAGCAGTTTTAGCGGGAGACGGGCAGATACGCAGTATTTT	CASSFSGRRADTQYF
TRBV29-1	-	13	TRBJ1-3	TGCAGCGTTGAAAATGCCAGACGAAACACCATATATTTT	CSVENARRNTIYF
TRBV5-4	TRBD1	15	TRBJ1-6	TGTGCCAGCAGCTCGAACAGGGGGCAAAATTCACCCCTCCACTTT	CASSSNRGQNSPLHF
TRBV5-4	TRBD2	18	TRBJ2-3	TGTGCCAGCAGCTCGGGAGCTAGCGGGAGGGCAGGGGCAGATACGCAGTATTTT	CASSSGASGRAGADTQYF
TRBV25-1	TRBD2	15	TRBJ2-5	TGTGCCAGCAGTCGGACTAGCGGGAGTCTAGAGACCCAGTACTTC	CASSRTSGSLETQYF
TRBV27	-	21	TRBJ1-3	TGTGCCAGCAGTTTAAAAGGCCCAATATTAAGGACAGTGCCTTCTGGAAACACCATATATTTT	CASSLKGPILRTVPSGNTIYF
TRBV5-1	TRBD1	15	TRBJ2-6	TGCGCCAGCAGATCGACAGGGCCTGGGGCCAACGTCCTGACTTTC	CASRSTGPGANVLTF
TRBV18	TRBD1	17	TRBJ1-5	TGTGCCAGCTCACCACTAACAGGGGGCCTCAAGGGTCAGCCCCAGCATTTT	CASSPLTGGLKGQPQHF
TRBV2	-	15	TRBJ2-7	TGTGCCAGCAGTGAAGGTTTCAGGGGTAAGAACGAGCAGTACTTC	CASSEGFRGKNEQYF
TRBV7-2	-	16	TRBJ2-2	TGTGCCAGCAGCTTAGGGGGGACACTAAACACCGGGGAGCTGTTTTTT	CASSLGGTLNTGELFF
TRBV27	-	10	TRBJ2-7	TGTGCCAGCAACCAGGGCGAGCAGTACTTC	CASNQGEQYF
TRBV28	TRBD1	15	TRBJ2-7	TGTGCCAGCATTACCGGGACAGGGGGCCGGTACGAGCAGTACTTC	CASITGTGGRYEQYF
TRBV4-2	-	17	TRBJ2-5	TGTGCCAGCAGCCAAGGTAAAGTGGACTCCGGAGGGGAGACCCAGTACTTC	CASSQGKVDSGGETQYF
TRBV6-1	TRBD1	15	TRBJ2-7	TGTGCCAGCAGTGAAATAAGGACAGGGTGGGACGAGCAGTACTTC	CASSEIRTGWDEQYF
TRBV19	-	13	TRBJ2-5	TGTGCCAGTAGTATTGGGGGGATGGAGACCCAGTACTTC	CASSIGGMETQYF